Shown below are 27 T cell receptor beta chains from a single sample sequenced in a study of blood T cell repertoires in COVID-19. Generated by immunoSEQ multiplex PCR, the TCRdb table keeps only in-frame clones and is missing some. The data show 230,000 or so clones, 88% seen once. Sequencing was done on a sample of PBMCs or T cells enriched from blood (not recorded which). Receptors originate from a woman in her twenties or thirties who had recovered from COVID-19.

The chain carries TRBV5-4 and TRBJ2-5, with D tentatively TRBD2 (6 bases). The germline V gene has CDR1 SGHNT and CDR2 YYREEE (reference sequence). V lost 4 bases and J lost 7, with 23 bases in between. CDR3 length equals 16 residues. CDR3 DNA sequence: TGTGCCAGCAGCCGTTCGGGCAGGCCCTCGGAGGGGACCCAGTACTTC. The encoded protein is CASSRSGRPSEGTQYF. Drawing the rest from reference TRBV5-4 and TRBJ2-5, the complete variable domain is ETGVTQSPTHLIKTRGQQVTLRCSSQSGHNTVSWYQQALGQGPQFIFQYYREEENGRGNFPPRFSGLQFPNYSSELNVNALELDDSALYLCASSRSGRPSEGTQYFGPGTRLLVL.

This chain joins TRBV25-1 and TRBJ1-6; D may be TRBD1 (6 bases). The CDR3 has 14 amino acids. Looked up from germline, CDR1 is MGHDK and CDR2 is SYGVNS. V lost 4 bases, J lost 7 bases, and 11 bases lay in between. The CDR3 sequence: CASSVGQWNSPLHF. CDR3 in DNA: TGTGCCAGCAGTGTAGGACAGTGGAATTCACCCCTCCACTTT.

The V call is TRBV4-1, the J call TRBJ1-4; 7 bases line up with TRBD1. The CDR3 spans 14 residues. The V and J ends lost 6 bases and 6 bases, in that order; junction bases with no gene match: 7. The germline V gene encodes CDR1 MGHRA and CDR2 YSYEKL. CDR3 coding DNA: TGCGCCAGCAGGTCGACAGGGATGGATGAAAAACTGTTTTTT. Encoded protein: CASRSTGMDEKLFF.

J is TRBJ2-7 and V is TRBV5-5; D is unclear. The V end lost 0 bases, the J end lost 3 bases, and 10 bases lay between the germline ends. This CDR3 is 14 amino acids long. Germline V lookup: CDR1 SGHKS, CDR2 YYEKEE (reference sequence). This chain's CDR3 is CASSLEKWLYEQYF. CDR3 nucleotide sequence: TGTGCCAGCAGCTTGGAGAAGTGGCTCTACGAGCAGTACTTC.

V and J are TRBV6-5 and TRBJ1-1; D may be TRBD1 (5 bases). The germline V and J ends were trimmed by 2 bases and 2 bases, with 12 bases remaining between them. The CDR3 spans 15 residues. Germline CDR1 is MNHEY and CDR2 is SVGAGI. CDR3 DNA sequence: TGTGCCAGCAGTTACAGCAGGGTATTCAACACTGAAGCTTTCTTT. Its protein is CASSYSRVFNTEAFF.

The chain recombines TRBV11-2 with TRBJ1-1; the D is unclear. The germline CDR1 and CDR2 sequences are SGHAT and FQNNGV. The length of the CDR3 is 12 residues. Between the trimmed V and J ends, which lost 0 bases and 8 bases, there was a span of 7 bases. The CDR3 spells CASSLDAAEAFF. CDR3 sequence (DNA): TGTGCCAGCAGCTTAGATGCGGCAGAAGCTTTCTTT.

The chain has TRBV5-5 and TRBJ1-1; TRBD1 might be the D (6 bases). This CDR3 comprises 14 residues. Trimming pared 4 bases from V and 4 bases from J, leaving 14 bases between. In germline, CDR1 is SGHKS, CDR2 YYEKEE (reference sequence). This CDR3 is CASSVITGSTEAFF. The CDR3 DNA reads TGTGCCAGCAGCGTTATTACAGGGAGCACTGAAGCTTTCTTT.

This sequence joins TRBV4-3 and TRBJ1-5; possible D gene TRBD1, 5 bases. The CDR3 consists of 17 residues. The germline CDR1 and CDR2 sequences are LGHNA and YSLEER. The germline V and J ends were trimmed by 1 base and 0 bases, with 13 bases remaining between them. CDR3 amino acids: CASSQGVGPYSNQPQHF. The CDR3 DNA sequence: TGCGCCAGCAGCCAAGGTGTGGGGCCCTATAGCAATCAGCCCCAGCATTTT.

The V gene is TRBV6-2 or TRBV6-3, the J gene TRBJ1-5; 7 bases agree with TRBD1. CDR3 length equals 15 residues. Trimming at V came to 6 bases and at J to 0 bases, leaving 5 bases not matched to a gene. Germline values: CDR1 MNHEY, CDR2 SVGEGT. The CDR3 here is CASSQTGNSNQPQHF. The DNA of the CDR3 is TGTGCCAGCAGCCAGACAGGGAATAGCAATCAGCCCCAGCATTTT.

This rearrangement joins TRBV5-6 to TRBJ1-3; D perhaps matches TRBD1 (6 bases). Germline V lookup: CDR1 SGHDT, CDR2 YYEEEE. The germline V and J ends were trimmed by 4 bases and 0 bases, with 17 bases remaining between them. The CDR3 consists of 17 residues. The DNA of the CDR3 is TGTGCCAGCAGCCCGGCTGACAGGATCCGCTCTGGAAACACCATATATTTT. This gives the protein CASSPADRIRSGNTIYF.

This clone was observed a single time. Here the CDR3 DNA reads TGTGCCAGCAGCCAACGTGACAGGGGGAACACTGAAGCTTTCTTT. As protein: CASSQRDRGNTEAFF. The chain uses TRBV5-4 and TRBJ1-1; 8 bases map to TRBD1. The CDR3 has 15 residues. Germline CDR1 and CDR2: SGHNT and YYREEE (reference sequence). V gave up 4 bases and J gave up 1 base; unmatched junction bases: 6.

The chain couples TRBV12-3 or TRBV12-4 to TRBJ1-5; D ambiguous. The CDR3 is 12 amino acids. V dropped 6 bases and J dropped 9 bases, with 12 bases sitting between them. In nucleotides, the CDR3 is TGTGCCAGCAGCCCTACTAAATGGCCCCAGCATTTT. This codes for CASSPTKWPQHF.

This chain links TRBV4-3 with TRBJ1-1; a possible D gene is TRBD1 (6 bases). The CDR3 totals 13 residues. V dropped 0 bases and J dropped 11 bases, with 13 bases sitting between them. Germline V gives CDR1 LGHNA, CDR2 YSLEER. The CDR3 bases are TGCGCCAGCAGCCAAGACGGGGGGCGCGGCGCTTTCTTT. Its protein product is CASSQDGGRGAFF.

The V and J genes are TRBV27 and TRBJ2-5; 7 bases are shared with TRBD2. V was clipped by 5 bases and J by 8 bases; unmatched bases: 17. In germline, CDR1 is MNHEY, CDR2 SMNVEV (reference sequence). This CDR3 spans 16 amino acids. The CDR3 bases are TGTGCCAGCAGTCCCGCCTTTAAAAGCGGGGCGGGCACCCAGTACTTC. It translates to CASSPAFKSGAGTQYF.

V usage is TRBV3-1 (or the pseudogene TRBV3-2) and J usage is TRBJ2-7, with TRBD2 matching over 9 bases. Per the germline V gene, CDR1 is LGHDT and CDR2 is YNNKEL (reference sequence). The V and J ends lost 5 bases and 4 bases, in that order; junction bases with no gene match: 3. CDR3 length: 13 amino acids. The CDR3 here is CASSGTSSYEQYF. DNA of the CDR3: TGTGCCAGCAGCGGGACTAGCTCGTACGAGCAGTACTTC.

J is TRBJ1-1 and V is TRBV7-9; no definite D call. Germline-derived CDR1 and CDR2 are SEHNR and FQNEAQ (reference sequence). The CDR3 loop spans 13 amino acids. Trimming pared 1 base from V and 3 bases from J, leaving 6 bases between. CDR3 amino acids: CASSLVTDTEAFF. As DNA, the CDR3 is TGTGCCAGCAGCTTAGTTACGGACACTGAAGCTTTCTTT.

The J gene is TRBJ1-1, the V gene TRBV18; 10 nucleotides match TRBD1. The germline V gene encodes CDR1 KGHSH and CDR2 LQKENI. V lost 4 bases to trimming and J lost 0 bases; unmatched junction nucleotides: 5. This CDR3 region has 16 residues. The CDR3 here is CASSLDRGEMNTEAFF. Here the CDR3 DNA reads TGTGCCAGCTCACTGGACAGGGGGGAAATGAACACTGAAGCTTTCTTT.

This rearrangement joins TRBV3-1 (or the pseudogene TRBV3-2) to TRBJ2-5; D is undetermined. The CDR3 consists of 19 residues. Trimming stripped 0 bases from V and 3 bases from J, with 23 bases between. Germline V gene lookup returns CDR1 LGHDT and CDR2 YNNKEL (reference sequence). CDR3 loop: CASSQDQRYTTKIKETQYF. The DNA of the CDR3 is TGTGCCAGCAGCCAAGATCAGCGCTACACCACCAAGATAAAAGAGACCCAGTACTTC.

This chain connects TRBV5-6 to TRBJ1-1; D remains unclear. The CDR3 consists of 11 residues. Deletions cut 2 bases from V and 5 bases from J, with 4 bases between. Germline assignment: CDR1 SGHDT and CDR2 YYEEEE. DNA of the CDR3: TGTGCCAGCAGCTTTAGTACTGAAGCTTTCTTT. Amino acid sequence: CASSFSTEAFF. The whole variable domain, remainder taken from reference TRBV5-6 and TRBJ1-1, is DAGVTQSPTHLIKTRGQQVTLRCSPKSGHDTVSWYQQALGQGPQFIFQYYEEEERQRGNFPDRFSGHQFPNYSSELNVNALLLGDSALYLCASSFSTEAFFGQGTRLTVV.

The chain combines TRBV9 with TRBJ2-3; TRBD2 is a possible D gene (5 bases). The CDR3 sequence is 17 residues long. Germline V lookup: CDR1 SGDLS, CDR2 YYNGEE. Trimming cost V 0 bases and J 1 base, with 15 bases left between them. Here the CDR3 reads CASSVEWRSLGTDTQYF. The CDR3 region has the DNA TGTGCCAGCAGCGTAGAATGGAGGAGTTTAGGCACAGATACGCAGTATTTT.

This clone came up once. CDR3 sequence: CASSLGLEGVESYNEQFF. The CDR3 DNA is TGTGCCAGCAGCTTAGGGCTTGAGGGTGTCGAGTCCTACAATGAGCAGTTCTTC. The genes are TRBV7-9 and TRBJ2-1; D is perhaps TRBD2 (5 bases). This CDR3 is 18 amino acids long. The ends were cut back, 1 base at V and 1 base at J, with 17 bases in the middle. Germline CDR1 is SEHNR and CDR2 is FQNEAQ (reference sequence).

This chain uses TRBV5-8 with TRBJ1-2, with TRBD1 matching over 7 bases. V dropped 1 base and J dropped 4; count of bases not matched to a gene: 7. There are 15 residues in the CDR3. CDR1 and CDR2 from the germline V gene are SGHTS and YDEGEE. In nucleotides, the CDR3 is TGTGCCAGCAGCTTGCGACAGGGTTTGGGCTATGGCTACACCTTC. Translation: CASSLRQGLGYGYTF. Supplemented by reference TRBV5-8 and TRBJ1-2, the full variable domain reads EAGVTQSPTHLIKTRGQQATLRCSPISGHTSVYWYQQALGLGLQFLLWYDEGEERNRGNFPPRFSGRQFPNYSSELNVNALELEDSALYLCASSLRQGLGYGYTFGSGTRLTVV.

The chain uses TRBV18 and TRBJ2-4; the match to TRBD1 covers 11 bases. The ends lost 0 bases at V and 11 bases at J; junction bases unmatched: 3. Looked up from germline, CDR1 is KGHSH and CDR2 is LQKENI. This CDR3 spans 14 amino acids. In nucleotides, the CDR3 is TGTGCCAGCTCACCACCTGAGGGACAGGGGGTTCAGTACTTC. Translated, it gives CASSPPEGQGVQYF.

Details on this clone: The sample has other DNA sequences that encode this CDR3 too. The chain has TRBV27 and TRBJ2-7, with 7 positions matching TRBD1. The V gene end was trimmed by 5 bases and the J gene end by 2 bases; junction bases not matched to a gene: 6. The germline CDR1 and CDR2 sequences are MNHEY and SMNVEV (reference sequence). The CDR3 is 14 residues long. The chain's CDR3 is CASSPRQGPYEQYF. The CDR3 nucleotides are TGTGCCAGCAGTCCTCGACAGGGACCCTACGAGCAGTACTTC.

The chain joins TRBV5-1 to TRBJ2-2; 8 nucleotides align to TRBD1. The CDR3 contains 15 residues. V was pared by 1 base and J by 6 bases, with 5 bases of the junction left unmatched. Germline V gene sequence: CDR1 SGHRS, CDR2 YFSETQ. CDR3 in DNA: TGCGCCAGCAGCTTGCGGCAGGGGGCGGCCGGGGAGCTGTTTTTT. It codes for CASSLRQGAAGELFF.

This chain links TRBV7-9 with TRBJ2-4, with a tentative D call TRBD2 (5 bases). This CDR3 is built from 11 residues. V shed 7 bases and J shed 10 bases, with 11 bases lying between them. The germline gives CDR1 SEHNR, CDR2 FQNEAQ (reference sequence). CDR3 sequence (DNA): TGTGCCAGCACCCACGGACTGATTCAGTACTTC. It yields the protein CASTHGLIQYF.

The chain couples TRBV19 to TRBJ2-3; D gene uncertain. The CDR3 is 15 residues long. CDR1 and CDR2 from the germline V gene are LNHDA and SQIVND (reference sequence). Trimming shortened V by 6 bases and J by 3 bases, and 16 bases separated the two germline ends. This chain's CDR3 is CASRPGSLKTDTQYF. DNA of the CDR3: TGTGCCAGTAGACCCGGGTCCCTAAAGACAGATACGCAGTATTTT.